The source of this T cell receptor beta chain is a study of spatial heterogeneity in lung cancer. Notes on the study in general: Approximate estimated coverage of tumor T cells amounted to 5.5% to 7% for alpha and over 12% for beta chains. It was found that expanded intratumoral alpha and beta TCR counts tracked tumor mutation counts.

TCRdb reanalysed the 5' RACE reads using MiXCR and keeps one entry per CDR3 protein. The sample contains 8,000 to 9,500 distinct CDR3 sequences, over 2.5% of which appear only once. Time point defined: sample taken at primary tumor resection. Donors were 55 to 75 untreated early-stage non-small cell lung cancer patients. Unsorted whole RNA samples from tumor, nontumor lung or frozen PBMC were sequenced. There are many counts of this clonotype. Its specificity is unknown. Germline CDR1 DFQATT, CDR2 SNEGSKA (reference sequence). This CDR3 contains 19 residues. This sequence joins TRBV20-1 and TRBJ2-2, with 10 bases that match TRBD2. The source material was lung tumor tissue, sampled at surgery. The sequence derives from a male donor with early-stage non-small cell lung cancer. CDR3 bases: TGCAGCTACTTGCGAGGGCGTAGCGGGGGGTACGCGAACACCGGGGAGCTGTTTTTT. Translation: CSYLRGRSGGYANTGELFF.